This TCR beta chain was profiled in a study of blood T cell repertoires in COVID-19. Study in general: Specimens from acute and convalescent COVID-19 originated in the United States, Italy and Spain. Nucleic acid was either cDNA or gDNA, and it came from T cells, B-cell-depleted T cells, or PBMCs.

Study processing details: Nucleated cell number was recorded as an estimate derived from reference gene primer amplification. Here immunoSEQ multiplex PCR was the method, and the copy in TCRdb shows in-frame clones only, minus some. V, J and clone size are those of that table, while D and trimming were read from the DNA. This table has under 250,000 clones, less than 90% appearing once. The CDR3 runs 14 residues. The V end was cut by 7 bases, the J end by 5 bases, with 15 bases between. The germline V gene encodes CDR1 LNHDA and CDR2 SQIVND (reference sequence). Sequencing was done on a sample of peripheral blood. The rearrangement links TRBV19 to TRBJ2-4; the D gene is possibly TRBD2 (6 bases). The TCR originated in a woman aged 40-49 years who had recovered from COVID-19. The CDR3 DNA is TGTGCCAGTACCCTCCGGGACTCCCAAAACATTCAGTACTTC. Its translation: CASTLRDSQNIQYF.